This passage covers 21 T cell receptor beta chains from one sample sequenced in a study of blood T cell repertoires in COVID-19. Only in-frame clones appear in the TCRdb table, and some are missing; sequencing was by immunoSEQ multiplex PCR. The table shows about 270,000 clones, with around 92% occurring only once. The source material was PBMCs or T cells enriched from blood (not recorded which). These receptors were obtained from a woman in her sixties who had recovered from COVID-19.

The chain carries TRBV10-2 and TRBJ1-5; 10 bases map to TRBD1. The V gene end was trimmed by 6 bases and the J gene end by 7 bases; junction bases not matched to a gene: 6. The germline V gene has CDR1 WSHSY and CDR2 SAAADI. The CDR3 covers 14 residues. The CDR3 spells CASRPGTGEQPQHF. In DNA, the CDR3 is TGCGCCAGCAGACCCGGGACAGGGGAACAGCCCCAGCATTTT.

V gene TRBV3-1 (or the pseudogene TRBV3-2) combines with J gene TRBJ1-4; D remains ambiguous. Trimming took 1 base from V and 8 from J, leaving 11 bases between them. The CDR3 runs 14 residues. Germline V gene sequence: CDR1 LGHDT, CDR2 YNNKEL (reference sequence). The CDR3 DNA follows: TGTGCCAGCAGCCAAGGGGCCCCTTTGGAAAAACTGTTTTTT. This gives the protein CASSQGAPLEKLFF.

This clone was counted only a few times. The rearrangement uses TRBV11-3 and TRBJ2-1; 8 bases line up with TRBD2. Per germline, CDR1 SGHNT and CDR2 YENEEA. This CDR3 is built from 11 residues. V was pared by 4 bases and J by 13 bases, with 3 bases of the junction left unmatched. The CDR3 here is CASSSGGPQFF. The CDR3 nucleotides are TGTGCCAGCAGCTCGGGGGGGCCCCAGTTCTTC.

The V call is TRBV6-5, the J call TRBJ1-1; 7 bases agree with TRBD1. Germline V CDR1 and CDR2: MNHEY, SVGAGI. V was pared by 11 bases and J by 0 bases, with 9 bases of the junction left unmatched. The CDR3 has 14 residues. The DNA of the CDR3 is TGTGCCGTGCATCAGACAGGGCTGAACACTGAAGCTTTCTTT. This sequence encodes CAVHQTGLNTEAFF.

This clone appeared a single time. J is TRBJ1-1 and V is TRBV10-3; the D is unclear. Germline-derived CDR1 and CDR2 are ENHRY and SYGVKD. Trimming cost V 4 bases and J 1 base, with 7 bases left between them. This CDR3 is built from 13 residues. The CDR3 nucleotides are TGTGCCATCAGTGCCTCCGGGAACACTGAAGCTTTCTTT. Translation: CAISASGNTEAFF.

This sequence joins TRBV2 and TRBJ1-2, with 9 nucleotides matching TRBD1. The CDR3 extends over 15 amino acids. Germline V gene sequence: CDR1 SNHLY, CDR2 FYNNEI. The ends lost 6 bases at V and 2 bases at J; junction bases unmatched: 7. The CDR3 sequence is CASSITGTGNYGYTF. The CDR3 DNA sequence: TGTGCCAGCAGCATAACCGGGACAGGGAACTATGGCTACACCTTC.

J is TRBJ1-6 and V is TRBV11-2; tentative D call: TRBD1 (5 bases). This CDR3 contains 16 residues. Trimming stripped 4 bases from V and 0 bases from J, with 10 bases between. The germline CDR1 and CDR2 sequences are SGHAT and FQNNGV. Here the CDR3 reads CASSYDSSSYNSPLHF. DNA of the CDR3: TGTGCCAGCAGCTACGACAGTAGCTCCTATAATTCACCCCTCCACTTT.

The chain recombines TRBV5-1 with TRBJ2-5, with a weak D call TRBD2 (6 bases). V lost 1 base to trimming and J lost 3 bases, with 13 bases between them. The CDR3 is 15 amino acids. Germline assignment: CDR1 SGHRS and CDR2 YFSETQ. The CDR3 DNA reads as TGCGCCAGCAGCTTGCGGCGGGGCCCCGAAGAGACCCAGTACTTC. It yields the protein CASSLRRGPEETQYF.

A single count supports this clone. The chain uses TRBV27 and TRBJ2-5; 10 bases align to TRBD2. Germline CDR1 is MNHEY and CDR2 is SMNVEV (reference sequence). The junction had 9 bases not matched to a gene; V was cut back by 4 bases and J by 4 bases. CDR3 length: 16 residues. CDR3 protein: CASSSLAGAWGETQYF. CDR3 coding DNA: TGTGCCAGCAGTTCTCTAGCGGGAGCTTGGGGAGAGACCCAGTACTTC.

This clone was counted only a few times. The V and J genes are TRBV6-1 and TRBJ1-5; the D is unclear. Germline V gives CDR1 MNHNS, CDR2 SASEGT. CDR3 length equals 14 residues. V dropped 2 bases and J dropped 0 bases, with 5 bases sitting between them. The CDR3 protein is CASSEQFSNQPQHF. The CDR3 bases are TGTGCCAGCAGTGAACAGTTTAGCAATCAGCCCCAGCATTTT.

CDR3 sequence: CAWTRRGAGNQPQHF. In DNA, the CDR3 is TGTGCCTGGACCAGACGGGGGGCTGGCAATCAGCCCCAGCATTTT. The V and J genes are TRBV30 and TRBJ1-5; TRBD1 is a possible D gene (6 bases). CDR1 and CDR2 (germline): GTSNPN, SVGIG (reference sequence). The V gene lost 4 bases and the J gene lost 2 bases, with 15 bases spanning the gap. The CDR3 runs 15 residues.

CDR3 DNA: TGCGCCAGCAGCTTGGCCTTGGGGGCTGTTGGCAATGAGCAGTTCTTC. Protein sequence: CASSLALGAVGNEQFF. The chain has TRBV5-1 and TRBJ2-1, with TRBD1 as a possible D gene (6 bases). In germline, CDR1 is SGHRS, CDR2 YFSETQ. The CDR3 has 16 residues. Trimming stripped 0 bases from V and 6 bases from J, with 16 bases between.

This chain connects TRBV9 to TRBJ2-3, with 8 bases matching TRBD1. The germline gives CDR1 SGDLS, CDR2 YYNGEE. The CDR3 length is 14 residues. V was clipped by 2 bases and J by 5 bases; unmatched bases: 4. For the CDR3, the DNA is TGTGCCAGCAGCGTGAGGGACAGGATAGATACGCAGTATTTT. Its protein product is CASSVRDRIDTQYF.

The chain has TRBV27 and TRBJ1-6; D is ambiguous. The germline gives CDR1 MNHEY, CDR2 SMNVEV (reference sequence). This CDR3 spans 16 amino acids. Trimming pared 5 bases from V and 9 bases from J, leaving 20 bases between. CDR3 bases: TGTGCCAGCAGTACGCCTGGTGATGGTCGGGGTTCACCCCTCCACTTT. Translated: CASSTPGDGRGSPLHF.

The chain combines TRBV28 with TRBJ1-5; perhaps TRBD1 as D (6 bases). Trimming took 3 bases from V and 5 from J, leaving 14 bases between them. Germline CDR1 MDHEN, CDR2 SYDVKM. The CDR3 is 15 amino acids. CDR3 protein: CASSLAGASDQPQHF. The CDR3 DNA is TGTGCCAGCAGTTTGGCAGGGGCGAGTGATCAGCCCCAGCATTTT.

This clone has ten or more counts. The V call is TRBV7-3, the J call TRBJ1-3, with 8 bases that match TRBD1. Germline-derived CDR1 and CDR2 are SGHTA and FQGTGA. Trimming took 5 bases from V and 0 from J; bases not matched to a gene: 3. CDR3 size: 15 residues. The CDR3 DNA reads TGTGCCAGCAGCACACAGGGGGGCTCTGGAAACACCATATATTTT. It encodes CASSTQGGSGNTIYF. The full variable domain, in which reference TRBV7-3 and TRBJ1-3 provide the parts outside the CDR3, is GAGVSQTPSNKVTEKGKYVELRCDPISGHTALYWYRQSLGQGPEFLIYFQGTGAADDSGLPNDRFFAVRPEGSVSTLKIQRTERGDSAVYLCASSTQGGSGNTIYFGEGSWLTVV.

CDR3: CASSLGQGAYGYTF. The CDR3 nucleotides read TGTGCCAGCAGCTTAGGGCAGGGTGCCTATGGCTACACCTTC. The chain has TRBV7-6 and TRBJ1-2, with a tentative D call TRBD1 (5 bases). Trimming shortened V by 1 base and J by 4 bases, and 10 bases separated the two germline ends. Germline CDR1 SGHVS, CDR2 FNYEAQ. The CDR3 length is 14 residues.

The genes are TRBV21-1 and TRBJ2-3; the table's D call, TRBD2, was not checked against the DNA. TRBV21-1 is annotated as a pseudogene. CDR3 size: 16 residues. The CDR3 DNA reads as TGTGCCAGCACCCCTAGCGGGGGGGAGGTCACAGATACGCAGTATTTT. This gives the protein CASTPSGGEVTDTQYF.

The gene calls are TRBV28 and TRBJ1-5; D is ambiguous. V lost 5 bases, J lost 9 bases, and 14 bases lay in between. This CDR3 has 13 residues. CDR1 and CDR2 from the germline V gene are MDHEN and SYDVKM. The CDR3, as DNA: TGTGCCAGCAGTCCACCCGGCGGGCGGCCCCAGCATTTT. It encodes CASSPPGGRPQHF.

This chain connects TRBV12-3 or TRBV12-4 to TRBJ1-2, with D maybe TRBD1 (5 bases). The CDR3 has 13 residues. V dropped 8 bases and J dropped 7 bases, with 17 bases sitting between them. CDR3 in DNA: TGTGCCAGCCTTGGGGGGGGTCGGAGTGGCTACACCTTC. It encodes CASLGGGRSGYTF.

The chain recombines TRBV10-2 with TRBJ2-7; 9 nucleotides align to TRBD1. V gave up 7 bases and J gave up 0 bases; unmatched junction bases: 4. The length of the CDR3 is 14 residues. Germline lookup yields CDR1 WSHSY and CDR2 SAAADI. CDR3 protein: CASTDRGSSYEQYF. The CDR3 nucleotides are TGCGCCAGCACCGACAGGGGGAGCTCCTACGAGCAGTACTTC.